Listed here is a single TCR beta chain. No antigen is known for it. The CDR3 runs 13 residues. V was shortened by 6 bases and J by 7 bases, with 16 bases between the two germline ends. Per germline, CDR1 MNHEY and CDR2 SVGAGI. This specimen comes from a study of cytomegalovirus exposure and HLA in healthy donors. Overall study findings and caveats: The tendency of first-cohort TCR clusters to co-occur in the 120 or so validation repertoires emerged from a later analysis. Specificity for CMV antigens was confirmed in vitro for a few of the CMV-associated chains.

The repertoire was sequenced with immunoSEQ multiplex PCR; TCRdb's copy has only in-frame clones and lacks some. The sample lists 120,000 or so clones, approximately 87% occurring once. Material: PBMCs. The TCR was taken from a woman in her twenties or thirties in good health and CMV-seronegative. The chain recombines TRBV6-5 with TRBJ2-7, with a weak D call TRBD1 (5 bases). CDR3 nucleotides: TGTGCCAGCAGGACGGACAAGCCCCGGGAGCAGTACTTC. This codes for CASRTDKPREQYF.